Listed here are 10 T cell receptor delta chains from one sample, sequenced in a study of γδ T cells in repeated Plasmodium falciparum infection (dated by TCRdb to the early 2020s). Library construction relied on multiplex PCR. The instrument was an Illumina MiSeq. With CATT, TCRdb called clones again from the public reads; duplicate DNA rows were later joined. This sample lists roughly 93,000 delta-chain clones; 0.8% to 1% were detected once. Approximately 10% of the sample is in the top ten clones. For bulk TCR repertoire analysis, Vgamma9/Vdelta2+ and Vdelta2-negative gammadelta T cell populations were isolated by flow sorting from peripheral blood mononuclear cells. The sequenced sample was gamma-delta T cells from blood. The receptor source for this set is a pool of human donors (malaria-infected and uninfected, not separated).

Note on this clone: A far larger clone is only one base removed, so a read error is likely. In the same sample, other DNA sequences code for this CDR3. This chain uses TRDV1 with TRDJ1; 7 positions agree with TRDD3. The J gene, missing from TCRdb, was assigned here through DNA to germline matching. Germline assignment: CDR1 TSWWSYY and CDR2 QGS. The CDR3 totals 18 residues. In nucleotides, the CDR3 is TGTGCTCTCGGGGAACTTCCGGTGGGGGACGACTACACCGATAAACTCATCTTT. Residues: CALGELPVGDDYTDKLIF.

This clone was found a few times. TCRdb's protein, taken from a much larger clone, differs from this DNA's translation at residue 13, likely owing to a read error; the protein displayed comes from the DNA. The rearrangement joins TRDV2 to TRDJ1, with 13 nucleotides matching TRDD3. Germline assignment: CDR1 GEAIGNYY and CDR2 EKD. There are 16 residues in the CDR3. As DNA, the CDR3 is TGTGCCTGTGACACACTGGGGGATACGCGACGAGATAACCTCATCTTT. Translated, it gives CACDTLGDTRRDNLIF.

This clone showed up just a few times. A far bigger clonotype differs at one base, so this is likely a read error. Distinct nucleotide sequences in the sample also encode this CDR3. CDR3 sequence: CACDTVGGVQGYPDKLIF. The CDR3 nucleotides read TGTGCCTGTGACACGGTGGGAGGTGTGCAAGGATATCCGGATAAACTCATCTTT. The V and J genes are TRDV2 and TRDJ1; weak D call: TRDD3 (5 bases). Assignment of the J gene here rests on matching the DNA to germline, because TCRdb gives none. Germline V gene lookup returns CDR1 GEAIGNYY and CDR2 EKD. With 1 base removed from V and 5 bases from J, the gap between germline ends came to 25 bases. The length of the CDR3 is 18 residues.

In this sample, this clone turned up a few times. TCRdb records a much larger clone's protein for this DNA, with a difference at residue 10 that likely arises from a read error; the protein given is the translation of the DNA. This chain uses TRDV1 with TRDJ1, with 8 bases aligning to TRDD3. This CDR3 comprises 21 residues. Germline V gives CDR1 TSWWSYY, CDR2 QGS. With V trimmed by 2 bases and J by 0 bases, 20 bases remained unmatched. This CDR3 reads CALGEWNWGVRRPPYTDKLIF. Here the CDR3 DNA reads TGTGCTCTTGGGGAATGGAACTGGGGGGTACGTCGGCCACCGTACACCGATAAACTCATCTTT.

This clone has more than one count but fewer than ten. This sequence is one base from a far larger clone and is likely a read error. The sample has other DNA sequences that encode this CDR3 too. The J gene went uncalled, whereas the V gene is TRDV1; TRDD3 is the table's D call, not checked against the DNA. This CDR3 spans 16 amino acids. Germline V lookup: CDR1 TSWWSYY, CDR2 QGS. CDR3 bases: TGTGCTCTTGGGGAACTCCCAGTACTGGGGGGCGATAAACTCATCTTC. Amino acid sequence: CALGELPVLGGDKLIF.

In regard to this clone: The protein that TCRdb holds for this DNA derives from a much larger clone and differs from the translated DNA at residue 5, which likely indicates a read error; the protein shown here is translated from the DNA. The genes are TRDV2 and TRDJ1; D may be TRDD3 (5 bases). Germline CDR1 is GEAIGNYY and CDR2 is EKD. V lost 2 bases and J lost 0, with 15 bases in between. The CDR3 totals 16 residues. CDR3 bases: TGTGCCTGTGACAACTTGGTTGGGGCGTACACCGATAAACTCATCTTT. Translation gives CACDNLVGAYTDKLIF.

As for this clone: TCRdb's protein, taken from a much larger clone, differs from this DNA's translation at residue 19, likely owing to a read error; the protein displayed comes from the DNA. V and J are TRDV1 and TRDJ1, with 10 bases identical to TRDD3. In the absence of a J gene in TCRdb, the DNA was matched to germline to assign it here. J gave up 2 bases and V 0 bases, and 27 bases lay outside the gene matches. CDR1 and CDR2 from the germline V gene are TSWWSYY and QGS. This CDR3 is built from 24 residues. CDR3 sequence reads: CALGELSPEPGGYPRLEFTDKLIF. The DNA for the CDR3 is TGTGCTCTTGGGGAACTCTCTCCCGAGCCTGGGGGATATCCCCGACTGGAGTTTACCGATAAACTCATCTTT.

The table lists this clone with a few counts. The protein recorded in TCRdb matches a much larger clone and deviates from this DNA's translation at residue 7, suggesting a read error; the protein here is obtained by translating the DNA. The chain couples TRDV1 to TRDJ1, with TRDD3 identical over 9 bases. This CDR3 contains 18 residues. The junction had 8 bases not matched to a gene; V was cut back by 0 bases and J by 0 bases. CDR1 is TSWWSYY, CDR2 QGS, per germline. The CDR3 is CALGELDPGGLYTDKLIF. As DNA, the CDR3 is TGTGCTCTTGGGGAACTAGACCCTGGGGGATTGTACACCGATAAACTCATCTTT.

In its sample, this clone was seen a few times. TCRdb's entry gives the protein of a much larger clone, which mismatches this DNA's translation at residue 3, likely from a read error; the protein reported here is translated from the DNA. The V gene is TRDV2, the J gene TRDJ1; TRDD3 aligns across 13 bases. The CDR3 length is 16 residues. CDR1 and CDR2 (germline): GEAIGNYY, EKD. CDR3 DNA: TGTGCCTCTGACACCGTTACTGGGGGATACGCCGATAAACTCATCTTT. It encodes CASDTVTGGYADKLIF.

This clone was observed a few times. The protein TCRdb gives is from a much larger clone and does not agree with this DNA's translation at residue 12, likely a read error; the protein shown here comes from the DNA. This chain connects TRDV1 to TRDJ1; maybe TRDD2 (6 bases). CDR3 length equals 21 residues. Per the germline V gene, CDR1 is TSWWSYY and CDR2 is QGS. V lost 4 bases and J 4 bases, leaving 34 bases between the germline ends. The CDR3 DNA reads as TGTGCTCTTGGGGGGACACACCTTCCCACGATAAGCCCCTGGTCCCACGATAAACTCATCTTT. It specifies CALGGTHLPTISPWSHDKLIF.